This T cell receptor beta chain originates from a study of control samples from healthy donors and cancer patients. The method was immunoSEQ multiplex PCR; TCRdb's version includes in-frame clones alone and lacks a portion of them. The sample records some 190,000 clones, 91% being singletons. The CDR3 has 17 amino acids. The V and J ends lost 4 bases and 5 bases, in that order; junction bases with no gene match: 9. CDR1 and CDR2 (germline): SGHNT, YENEEA. This chain connects TRBV11-3 to TRBJ2-2, with TRBD2 matching over 11 bases. The clonotype was recovered from a man aged 30-40 years in good health. The sample comprised blood. CDR3 nucleotides: TGTGCCAGCAGCTGGATAGCGGGGGGGTTTTCGACCGGGGAGCTGTTTTTT. This gives the protein CASSWIAGGFSTGELFF.